The source of this T cell receptor beta chain is a study of T cell repertoires in cytomegalovirus infection. About the research overall: In the study, CMV epitopes included recently identified HLA-C-restricted and well-studied HLA-B-restricted ones. CMV infection together with matching HLA type was indicated by public TCR beta signatures.

Notes on this clonotype: Its cognate antigen is unknown.

TCRdb analysed the reads with MiXCR anew, one entry per CDR3 protein. The table records around 900,000 distinct CDR3 sequences, around a third of them present only once. The study's findings and limits: Within the response measured ex vivo, HLA-C-restricted CMV-specific TCR beta clonotypes were dominant. Cumulative public TCR beta family frequency identified CMV carriers with the relevant HLA.

The clonotype originates from a human donor in good health (CMV status not recorded). Some clones in this sample may be carry-over from other donors' samples. This specimen consisted of cultured CD8+ T cells from PBMCs, obtained from culture after CMV antigen stimulation.

CDR3 amino acids: CASSFGGQGNQPQHF. Here the CDR3 DNA reads TGTGCCAGCAGTTTCGGGGGACAGGGAAATCAGCCCCAGCATTTT. The V call is TRBV12-3 or TRBV12-4, the J call TRBJ1-5; TRBD1 matches at 9 bases. The V and J ends lost 3 bases and 4 bases, in that order; junction bases with no gene match: 4. CDR3 length: 15 amino acids.